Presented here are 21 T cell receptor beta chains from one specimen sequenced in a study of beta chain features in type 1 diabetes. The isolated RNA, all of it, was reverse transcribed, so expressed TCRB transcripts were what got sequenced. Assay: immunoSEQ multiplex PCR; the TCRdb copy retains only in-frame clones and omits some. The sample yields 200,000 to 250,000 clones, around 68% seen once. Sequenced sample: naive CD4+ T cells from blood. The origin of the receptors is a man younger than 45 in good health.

CDR3 nucleotide sequence: TGCAGCGTTGAACCGTTCCGGGGGCCATCAGATACGCAGTATTTT. Its translation: CSVEPFRGPSDTQYF. The chain links TRBV29-1 to TRBJ2-3; D is tentatively TRBD1 or TRBD2 (6 bases each). This CDR3 has 15 residues. In germline, CDR1 is SQVTM, CDR2 ANQGSEA. Trimming pared 2 bases from V and 4 bases from J, leaving 16 bases between.

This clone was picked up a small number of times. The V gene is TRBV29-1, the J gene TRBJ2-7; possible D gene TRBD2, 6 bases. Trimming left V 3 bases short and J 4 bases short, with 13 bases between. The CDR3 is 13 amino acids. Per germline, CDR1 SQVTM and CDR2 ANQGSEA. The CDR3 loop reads CSVDVEGTYEQYF. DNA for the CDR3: TGCAGCGTTGATGTGGAGGGGACGTACGAGCAGTACTTC.

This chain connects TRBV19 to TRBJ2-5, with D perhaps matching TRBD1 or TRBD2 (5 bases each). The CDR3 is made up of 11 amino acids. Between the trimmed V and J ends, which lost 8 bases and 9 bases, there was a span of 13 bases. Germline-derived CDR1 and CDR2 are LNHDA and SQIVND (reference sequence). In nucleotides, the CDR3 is TGTGCCAGTGGGGACGGCCAAGCCCAGTACTTC. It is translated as CASGDGQAQYF. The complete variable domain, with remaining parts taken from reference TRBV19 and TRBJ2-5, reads DGGITQSPKYLFRKEGQNVTLSCEQNLNHDAMYWYRQDPGQGLRLIYYSQIVNDFQKGDIAEGYSVSREKKESFPLTVTSAQKNPTAFYLCASGDGQAQYFGPGTRLLVL.

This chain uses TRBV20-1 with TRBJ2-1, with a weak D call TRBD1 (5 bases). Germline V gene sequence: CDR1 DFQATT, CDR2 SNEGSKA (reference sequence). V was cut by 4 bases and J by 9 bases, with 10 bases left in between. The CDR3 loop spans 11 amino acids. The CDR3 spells CSAKGQSEQFF. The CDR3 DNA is TGCAGTGCTAAAGGACAAAGTGAGCAGTTCTTC.

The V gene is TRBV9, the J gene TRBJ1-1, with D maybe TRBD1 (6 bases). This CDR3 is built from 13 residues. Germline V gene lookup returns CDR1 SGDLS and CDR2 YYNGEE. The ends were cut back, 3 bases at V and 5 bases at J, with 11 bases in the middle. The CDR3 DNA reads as TGTGCCAGCAGCGGGACGGGGACAACTGAAGCTTTCTTT. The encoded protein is CASSGTGTTEAFF.

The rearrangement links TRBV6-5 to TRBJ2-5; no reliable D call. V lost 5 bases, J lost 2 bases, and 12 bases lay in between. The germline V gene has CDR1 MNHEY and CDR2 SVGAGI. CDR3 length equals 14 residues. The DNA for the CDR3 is TGTGCCAGCAGTGTGCCTCCCAGGCAAGAGACCCAGTACTTC. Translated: CASSVPPRQETQYF.

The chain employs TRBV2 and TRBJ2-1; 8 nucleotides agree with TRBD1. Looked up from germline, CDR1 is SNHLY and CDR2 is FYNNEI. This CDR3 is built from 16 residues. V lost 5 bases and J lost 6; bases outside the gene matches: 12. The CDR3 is CASSTTWLGQGNEQFF. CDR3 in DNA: TGTGCCAGCAGTACAACATGGTTAGGACAGGGCAATGAGCAGTTCTTC.

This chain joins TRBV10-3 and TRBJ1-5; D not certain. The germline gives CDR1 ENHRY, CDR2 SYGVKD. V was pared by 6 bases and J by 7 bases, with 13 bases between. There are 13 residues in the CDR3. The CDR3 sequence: CAIRPAESQPQHF. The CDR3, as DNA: TGTGCCATCAGGCCAGCCGAATCCCAGCCCCAGCATTTT.

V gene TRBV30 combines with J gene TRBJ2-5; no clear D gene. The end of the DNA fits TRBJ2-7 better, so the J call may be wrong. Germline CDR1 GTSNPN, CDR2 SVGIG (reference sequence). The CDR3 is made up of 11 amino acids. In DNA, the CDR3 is TGTGCCTGGAGTTCCACCTACGAGCAGTACTTC. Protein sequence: CAWSSTYEQYF.

The CDR3 nucleotides are TGCAGCGTTGAAGATAGGAGACAAGGCTACGAGCAGTACTTC. The encoded protein is CSVEDRRQGYEQYF. This sequence joins TRBV29-1 and TRBJ2-7; D not certain. CDR3 size: 14 residues. V was cut by 0 bases and J by 3 bases, with 12 bases left in between. The germline V gene encodes CDR1 SQVTM and CDR2 ANQGSEA.

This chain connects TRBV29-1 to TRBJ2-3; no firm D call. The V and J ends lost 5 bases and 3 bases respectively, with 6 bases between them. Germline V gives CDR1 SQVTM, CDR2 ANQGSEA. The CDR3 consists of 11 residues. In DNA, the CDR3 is TGCAGCGTTCAGAGGACAGATACGCAGTATTTT. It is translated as CSVQRTDTQYF.

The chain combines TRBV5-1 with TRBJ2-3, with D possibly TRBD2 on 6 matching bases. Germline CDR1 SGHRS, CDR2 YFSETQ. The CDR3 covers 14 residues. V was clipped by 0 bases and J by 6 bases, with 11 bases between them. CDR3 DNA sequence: TGCGCCAGCAGCTTGGCACAAAGCGGGGATACGCAGTATTTT. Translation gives CASSLAQSGDTQYF.

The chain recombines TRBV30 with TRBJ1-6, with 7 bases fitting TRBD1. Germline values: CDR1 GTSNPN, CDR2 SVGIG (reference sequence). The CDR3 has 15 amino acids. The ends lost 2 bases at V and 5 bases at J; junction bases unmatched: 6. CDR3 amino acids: CAWSRTGVDNSPLHF. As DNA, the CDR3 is TGTGCCTGGAGTCGGACAGGAGTGGATAATTCACCCCTCCACTTT. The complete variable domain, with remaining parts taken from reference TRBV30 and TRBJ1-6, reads SQTIHQWPATLVQPVGSPLSLECTVEGTSNPNLYWYRQAAGRGLQLLFYSVGIGQISSEVPQNLSASRPQDRQFILSSKKLLLSDSGFYLCAWSRTGVDNSPLHFGNGTRLTVT.

This CDR3 reads CASSLVSGSQETQYF. CDR3 coding DNA: TGTGCCAGCAGCTTAGTTAGCGGGAGTCAAGAGACCCAGTACTTC. The V call is TRBV7-2, the J call TRBJ2-5; 9 bases align to TRBD2. The V and J ends lost 1 base and 2 bases, in that order; junction bases with no gene match: 2. Germline loops: CDR1 SGHTA, CDR2 FQGNSA. The CDR3 contains 15 residues.

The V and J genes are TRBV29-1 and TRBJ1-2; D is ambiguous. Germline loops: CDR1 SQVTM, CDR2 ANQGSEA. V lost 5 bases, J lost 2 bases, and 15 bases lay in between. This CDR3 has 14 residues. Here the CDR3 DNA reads TGCAGCGTTAGCTTACACTCGGAAAACTATGGCTACACCTTC. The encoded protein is CSVSLHSENYGYTF.

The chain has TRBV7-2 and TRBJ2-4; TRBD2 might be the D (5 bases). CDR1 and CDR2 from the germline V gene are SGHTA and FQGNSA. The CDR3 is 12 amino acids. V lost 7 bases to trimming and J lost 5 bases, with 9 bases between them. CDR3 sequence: CASNFGENIQYF. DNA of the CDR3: TGTGCCAGCAACTTCGGGGAAAACATTCAGTACTTC.

The CDR3: CAWNVLGGGKETQYF. The CDR3 bases are TGTGCCTGGAATGTACTGGGCGGGGGGAAAGAGACCCAGTACTTC. This rearrangement joins TRBV30 to TRBJ2-5; TRBD2 aligns across 8 bases. The CDR3 is 15 residues long. CDR1 and CDR2 (germline): GTSNPN, SVGIG (reference sequence). Losses at the gene ends were 4 bases for V and 3 bases for J; bases not matched to a gene: 10.

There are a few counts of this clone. The CDR3 here is CASSSGSYNEQFF. The CDR3 nucleotides read TGTGCCAGCAGCTCCGGCTCCTACAATGAGCAGTTCTTC. The rearrangement joins TRBV7-9 to TRBJ2-1; no reliable D call. Germline V lookup: CDR1 SEHNR, CDR2 FQNEAQ (reference sequence). The CDR3 runs 13 residues. The V and J ends lost 4 bases and 0 bases respectively, with 4 bases between them.

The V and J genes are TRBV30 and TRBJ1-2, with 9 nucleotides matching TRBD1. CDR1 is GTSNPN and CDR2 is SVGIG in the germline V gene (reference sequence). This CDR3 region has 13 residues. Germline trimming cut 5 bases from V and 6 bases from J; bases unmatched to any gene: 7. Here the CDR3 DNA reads TGTGCCTGGCACATGACAGGGGGGAATGGCTACACCTTC. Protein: CAWHMTGGNGYTF. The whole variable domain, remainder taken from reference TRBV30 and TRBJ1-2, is SQTIHQWPATLVQPVGSPLSLECTVEGTSNPNLYWYRQAAGRGLQLLFYSVGIGQISSEVPQNLSASRPQDRQFILSSKKLLLSDSGFYLCAWHMTGGNGYTFGSGTRLTVV.

The CDR3 here is CASSLGRGSGETQYF. In DNA form, the CDR3 reads TGTGCCAGCAGCTTAGGCAGGGGATCAGGAGAGACCCAGTACTTC. This chain links TRBV7-2 with TRBJ2-5; TRBD1 is a possible D gene (6 bases). V was trimmed by 1 base and J by 4 bases, leaving 13 bases between them. This CDR3 contains 15 residues. Germline loops: CDR1 SGHTA, CDR2 FQGNSA.

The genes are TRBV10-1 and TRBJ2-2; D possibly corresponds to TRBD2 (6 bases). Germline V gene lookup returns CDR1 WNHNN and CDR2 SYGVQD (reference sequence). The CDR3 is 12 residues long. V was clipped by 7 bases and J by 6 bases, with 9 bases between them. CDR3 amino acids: CASKGGAGELFF. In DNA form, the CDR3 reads TGCGCCAGCAAGGGAGGCGCCGGGGAGCTGTTTTTT.